Following are 13 T cell receptor beta chains from one sample sequenced in a study of cytomegalovirus exposure and HLA in healthy donors. TCRdb keeps only in-frame clones here, not all; method: immunoSEQ multiplex PCR. The sample consists of tens of thousands of clones, around 94% of them appearing once. Sequencing was carried out using PBMCs. Receptors were obtained from a man between 18 and 35 years old in good health and CMV-seronegative.

This clone was counted only a few times. The chain recombines TRBV2 with TRBJ1-1; D is ambiguous. Germline lookup yields CDR1 SNHLY and CDR2 FYNNEI. This CDR3 contains 13 residues. V lost 3 bases, J lost 1 base, and 6 bases lay in between. The CDR3 bases are TGTGCCAGCAGTGATGGAGGGAACACTGAAGCTTTCTTT. Its translation is CASSDGGNTEAFF.

J is TRBJ1-4 and V is TRBV7-9; 11 bases agree with TRBD1. Trimming removed 5 bases from V and 12 bases from J; junction bases left unmatched: 14. CDR3 length: 16 residues. Germline CDR1 reads SEHNR; CDR2 reads FQNEAQ (reference sequence). For the CDR3, the DNA is TGTGCCAGCAGCGCGGACAGGGGGCTTAGTCAAGGGCAACTGTTTTTT. Translating it yields CASSADRGLSQGQLFF.

V gene TRBV5-1 combines with J gene TRBJ2-7; TRBD1 agrees at 7 bases. With 3 bases clipped from V and 3 bases from J, the junction kept 6 bases outside the gene matches. The CDR3 runs to 14 residues. Germline values: CDR1 SGHRS, CDR2 YFSETQ. CDR3 in amino acids: CASSSWTGNYEQYF. In DNA form, the CDR3 reads TGCGCCAGCAGCTCCTGGACAGGCAACTACGAGCAGTACTTC.

The V gene is TRBV30, the J gene TRBJ1-3; no definite D call. V lost 2 bases and J 0 bases, leaving 17 bases between the germline ends. The CDR3 spans 17 residues. Germline-derived CDR1 and CDR2 are GTSNPN and SVGIG (reference sequence). The CDR3 loop reads CAWSTGKVSLSGNTIYF. The CDR3 DNA sequence: TGTGCCTGGAGTACCGGGAAGGTGTCCCTCTCTGGAAACACCATATATTTT. Using reference TRBV30 and TRBJ1-3 for the parts outside the CDR3, the full variable domain is SQTIHQWPATLVQPVGSPLSLECTVEGTSNPNLYWYRQAAGRGLQLLFYSVGIGQISSEVPQNLSASRPQDRQFILSSKKLLLSDSGFYLCAWSTGKVSLSGNTIYFGEGSWLTVV.

The rearrangement uses TRBV7-2 and TRBJ1-6; D is perhaps TRBD1 (5 bases). Germline V lookup: CDR1 SGHTA, CDR2 FQGNSA. Between the trimmed V and J ends, which lost 5 bases and 2 bases, there was a span of 13 bases. There are 16 residues in the CDR3. CDR3 amino acids: CASSTTGLTYNSPLHF. CDR3 sequence (DNA): TGTGCCAGCAGCACAACAGGCCTAACCTATAATTCACCCCTCCACTTT.

The CDR3, as DNA: TGTGCCAGCAGTTTATCGGATAGGGGGCGTGAAAGCTATGGCTACACCTTC. As protein: CASSLSDRGRESYGYTF. This chain joins TRBV27 and TRBJ1-2; 7 bases map to TRBD1. The CDR3 has 17 amino acids. The V segment lost 0 bases and the J segment 4 bases; nucleotides outside the gene matches: 11. Germline V CDR1 and CDR2: MNHEY, SMNVEV (reference sequence).

The chain has TRBV29-1 and TRBJ2-1; D might be TRBD2 (6 bases). Deletions cut 5 bases from V and 7 bases from J, with 15 bases between. CDR1 and CDR2 (germline): SQVTM, ANQGSEA. This CDR3 is built from 13 residues. In DNA, the CDR3 is TGCAGCGTTAGCGGCGGGACCGAGAATGAGCAGTTCTTC. It is translated as CSVSGGTENEQFF.

The V and J genes are TRBV10-3 and TRBJ1-1; D gene ambiguous. Germline V gene data show CDR1 as ENHRY and CDR2 as SYGVKD. The CDR3 has 12 amino acids. V gave up 4 bases and J gave up 1 base, with 4 bases separating them. CDR3 nucleotide sequence: TGTGCCATCAGTGCCAGGAACACTGAAGCTTTCTTT. Its protein is CAISARNTEAFF.

The V and J genes are TRBV2 and TRBJ2-2; D unresolved. This CDR3 has 17 amino acids. V was trimmed by 1 base and J by 3 bases, leaving 15 bases between them. Germline V lookup: CDR1 SNHLY, CDR2 FYNNEI. The CDR3 is CASSEGGGLGDTGELFF. CDR3 in DNA: TGTGCCAGCAGTGAAGGCGGTGGTCTAGGTGACACCGGGGAGCTGTTTTTT.

The rearrangement uses TRBV11-2 and TRBJ2-7; D may be TRBD2 (6 bases). V shed 6 bases and J shed 2 bases, with 11 bases lying between them. This CDR3 has 13 residues. Germline V gene sequence: CDR1 SGHAT, CDR2 FQNNGV. CDR3 in DNA: TGTGCCAGCAGTATGGGACTTACCTACGAGCAGTACTTC. Amino acid sequence: CASSMGLTYEQYF.

In DNA, the CDR3 is TGTGCCAGCAGGCGGACAGGGACAGATACGCAGTATTTT. It translates to CASRRTGTDTQYF. The gene calls are TRBV27 and TRBJ2-3, with TRBD1 identical over 8 bases. V gave up 6 bases and J gave up 3 bases; unmatched junction bases: 2. CDR3 length: 13 residues. Germline V gene lookup returns CDR1 MNHEY and CDR2 SMNVEV (reference sequence).

The chain uses TRBV7-2 and TRBJ1-5, with 7 positions matching TRBD1. After removal of 4 bases from V and 6 bases from J, the junction contained 9 bases not matched to a gene. This CDR3 has 15 residues. Germline V gene sequence: CDR1 SGHTA, CDR2 FQGNSA. Here the CDR3 DNA reads TGTGCCAGCAGCTCTCGACAGGGTCGGGGTCAGCCCCAGCATTTT. The encoded protein is CASSSRQGRGQPQHF.

The chain carries TRBV11-3 and TRBJ2-1; D gene ambiguous. The V gene's germline CDR1 is SGHNT and CDR2 YENEEA. This CDR3 has 13 residues. Trimming removed 5 bases at V and 4 bases at J, with 9 bases between. The CDR3: CASSARQYNEQFF. In DNA, the CDR3 is TGTGCCAGCAGCGCACGCCAGTACAATGAGCAGTTCTTC.